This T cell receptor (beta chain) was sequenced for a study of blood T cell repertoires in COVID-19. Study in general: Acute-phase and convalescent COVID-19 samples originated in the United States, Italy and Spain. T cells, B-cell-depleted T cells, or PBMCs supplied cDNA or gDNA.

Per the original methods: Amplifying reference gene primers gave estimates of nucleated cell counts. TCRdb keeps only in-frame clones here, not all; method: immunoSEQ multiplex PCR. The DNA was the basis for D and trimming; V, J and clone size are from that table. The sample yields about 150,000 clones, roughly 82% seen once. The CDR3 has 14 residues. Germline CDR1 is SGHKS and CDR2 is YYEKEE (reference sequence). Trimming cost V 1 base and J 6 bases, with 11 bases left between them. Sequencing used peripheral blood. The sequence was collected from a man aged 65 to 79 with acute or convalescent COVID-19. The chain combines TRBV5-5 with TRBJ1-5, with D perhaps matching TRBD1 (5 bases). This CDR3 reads CASSLSQGGQPQHF. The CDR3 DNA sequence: TGTGCCAGCAGCTTGAGCCAGGGAGGTCAGCCCCAGCATTTT.